This T cell receptor (beta chain) emerged from a study of blood T cell repertoires in COVID-19. About the study: In each case, the material was cDNA or gDNA derived from T cells, B-cell-depleted T cells, or PBMCs.

The protocol was immunoSEQ multiplex PCR, while the TCRdb copy is restricted to in-frame clones and leaves out a portion. The repertoire has 330,000 or so clones, 80% to 90% of them found once; the top ten carry 9.9%. CDR1 is SGHRS, CDR2 YFSETQ, per germline. There are 18 residues in the CDR3. V was pared by 2 bases and J by 0 bases, with 15 bases between. The genes are TRBV5-1 and TRBJ2-6; TRBD1 might be the D (5 bases). The source of this sequence is a man aged 30 to 45 with COVID-19, enrolled during active disease. The specimen sequenced was peripheral blood. CDR3 nucleotide sequence: TGCGCCAGCAGCTTCGTGGGGCCTTGGAGCTCTGGGGCCAACGTCCTGACTTTC. Its protein product is CASSFVGPWSSGANVLTF.